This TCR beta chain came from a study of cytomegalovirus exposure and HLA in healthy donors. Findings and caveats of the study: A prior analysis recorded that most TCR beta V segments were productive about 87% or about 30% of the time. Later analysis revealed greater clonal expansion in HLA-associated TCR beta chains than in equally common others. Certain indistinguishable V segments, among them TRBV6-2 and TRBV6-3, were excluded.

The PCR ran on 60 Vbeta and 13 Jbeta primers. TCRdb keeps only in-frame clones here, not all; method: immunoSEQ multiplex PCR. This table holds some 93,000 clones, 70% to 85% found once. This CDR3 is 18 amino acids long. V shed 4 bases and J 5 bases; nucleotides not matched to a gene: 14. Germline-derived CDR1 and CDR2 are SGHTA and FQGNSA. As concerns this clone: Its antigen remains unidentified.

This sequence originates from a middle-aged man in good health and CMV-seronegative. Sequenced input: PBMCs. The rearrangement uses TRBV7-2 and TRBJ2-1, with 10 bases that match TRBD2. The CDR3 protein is CASSSKSGRALPHNEQFF. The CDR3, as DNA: TGTGCCAGCAGCTCAAAGAGCGGGAGGGCCTTACCCCACAATGAGCAGTTCTTC.